The rows below give T cell receptor beta chains drawn from one sample of a study of OX40 agonist ivuxolimab in advanced cancers. The assay was immunoSEQ multiplex PCR, and TCRdb's table has in-frame clones only and misses some. This table holds roughly 60,000 clones, more than 80% found once. Specimen: CD4+ or CD8+ T cells sorted from blood, collected in a trial of the OX40 agonist ivuxolimab. These receptors were collected from an adult with an advanced solid tumor such as melanoma, head and neck, liver or kidney cancer. The CDR3 runs from the conserved cysteine through the conserved F or W. A D gene is named only where the DNA matches it firmly. Clone size is stated in some rows and not others, as once, few, many or a class when expanded.

>TRBJ1-5|TRBD1|TRBV28|NA
CASSIGQVNQPQHF
TGTGCCAGCAGCATCGGACAGGTCAATCAGCCCCAGCATTTT
>TRBJ1-2|NA|TRBV7-2|NA
CASSRGQKNYGYTF
TGTGCCAGCAGCCGGGGTCAGAAAAACTATGGCTACACCTTC
>TRBJ1-5|NA|TRBV6-1|NA
CASSGDVGNQPQHF
TGTGCCAGCAGTGGGGACGTGGGCAATCAGCCCCAGCATTTT
>TRBJ2-6|NA|TRBV30|once
CAWSVRAGANVLTF
TGTGCCTGGAGCGTCAGGGCTGGGGCCAACGTCCTGACTTTC
>TRBJ1-1|NA|TRBV7-2|NA
CASNRQVTEAFF
TGTGCCAGCAACCGACAGGTCACTGAAGCTTTCTTT
>TRBJ1-1|NA|TRBV11-3|NA
CASSLEGISEAFF
TGTGCCAGCAGCTTAGAAGGGATCTCTGAAGCTTTCTTT
>TRBJ2-7|NA|TRBV6-6|NA
CASSYSQGGEQYF
TGTGCCAGCAGTTACTCGCAGGGTGGAGAGCAGTACTTC
>TRBJ2-7|NA|TRBV6-1|NA
CASSVRQDSSYEQYF
TGTGCCAGCAGTGTTCGACAGGATAGCTCCTACGAGCAGTACTTC
>TRBJ2-7|NA|TRBV18|NA
CASSPPNREEQYF
TGTGCCAGCTCGCCCCCAAACAGGGAAGAGCAGTACTTC
>TRBJ2-7|NA|TRBV5-6|NA
CASSFSGEQYF
TGTGCCAGCAGCTTCTCGGGCGAGCAGTACTTC
>TRBJ2-3|TRBD2|TRBV28|NA
CASRRPGTTSDTQYF
TGTGCCAGCAGGCGCCCCGGGACTACCTCAGATACGCAGTATTTT
>TRBJ2-1|NA|TRBV7-7|NA
CASSKEGGEQFF
TGTGCTAGCAGCAAGGAGGGTGGTGAGCAGTTCTTC
>TRBJ2-7|TRBD2|TRBV5-1|NA
CATKRGESYEQYF
TGCGCGACAAAGCGGGGTGAATCCTACGAGCAGTACTTC
>TRBJ2-7|NA|TRBV7-8|NA
CASSSQGAGDEQYF
TGTGCCAGCAGCTCCCAGGGGGCGGGGGACGAGCAGTACTTC
>TRBJ1-1|NA|TRBV4-2|NA
CASSNTGFMNTEAFF
TGTGCCAGCAGCAATACAGGGTTCATGAACACTGAAGCTTTCTTT